This TCR beta chain was retrieved from a study of shared clonotypes between healthy human individuals. This clone is a singleton in its sample. Germline-derived CDR1 and CDR2 are SGDLS and YYNGEE. CDR3 length: 17 amino acids. The ends were cut back, 4 bases at V and 7 bases at J, with 24 bases in the middle. At deep level, the assay was performed. Some clones are missing from TCRdb's copy, which holds only in-frame ones; the method was immunoSEQ multiplex PCR. This sample has 2,500,000 or so clones, with 85% to 95% found just once. Only Caucasian adults living in Nashville, Tennessee served as donors. V is TRBV9 and J is TRBJ2-1; possibly TRBD2 for D (6 bases). Sequenced sample: naive CD4+ T cells from PBMCs. This sample's subset: CD45RA+ positively selected. The TCR comes from a young man in good health. Some clones in this sample may be carry-over from other donors' samples. The CDR3 region has the DNA TGTGCCAGCAGCCGGCACCCGGGACTTAGGACTCCGAATGAGCAGTTCTTC. This translates into CASSRHPGLRTPNEQFF.